A single sample is the source of the 2 T cell receptor beta chains below, sequenced in a study of CD8+ T cells in alopecia areata. Sequencing templates came from extracted RNA that was reverse transcribed into cDNA. Repertoires were generated with immunoSEQ multiplex PCR, while TCRdb's copy carries only in-frame clones and drops some. The data show around 250,000 clones, around two thirds seen once. Sample: CD4+ T cells sorted from blood, taken at week 0. The receptors here all came from a human donor with alopecia areata.

A few counts support this clone. The gene calls are TRBV29-1 and TRBJ2-2; 8 nucleotides match TRBD1. Germline V gene data show CDR1 as SQVTM and CDR2 as ANQGSEA. The CDR3 spans 15 residues. After removal of 4 bases from V and 4 bases from J, the junction contained 8 bases not matched to a gene. CDR3 sequence: CSVGESGQATGELFF. The CDR3 bases are TGCAGCGTTGGGGAATCGGGACAGGCCACCGGGGAGCTGTTTTTT.

The chain links TRBV5-1 to TRBJ2-3; 10 nucleotides align to TRBD2. There are 16 residues in the CDR3. Germline trimming cut 6 bases from V and 5 bases from J; bases unmatched to any gene: 12. Germline CDR1 and CDR2: SGHRS and YFSETQ. CDR3 sequence (DNA): TGCGCCAGCATCCCCGATAGCGGGGGGTTAGGAGATACGCAGTATTTT. Amino acid sequence: CASIPDSGGLGDTQYF.